Each of the 32 T cell receptor beta chains below was sequenced from the same sample in a study of blood T cell repertoires in COVID-19. Measured with immunoSEQ multiplex PCR; TCRdb has only the in-frame clones, and not every one. The sample includes approximately 400,000 clones, around 89% of them seen just once. Specimen: peripheral blood. These receptors originate from a woman aged 45-59 years with COVID-19, enrolled during active disease.

The chain employs TRBV5-5 and TRBJ2-7; 8 nucleotides agree with TRBD2. The trim removed 3 bases at V and 2 bases at J, leaving 1 base unmatched. Germline V lookup: CDR1 SGHKS, CDR2 YYEKEE (reference sequence). The CDR3 is 13 amino acids. Here the CDR3 DNA reads TGTGCCAGCAGCTCCGGGGGGGCCTACGAGCAGTACTTC. Protein product: CASSSGGAYEQYF.

The gene calls are TRBV12-2 and TRBJ1-2; TRBD1, the D gene given by the table, was not confirmed from the DNA. TRBV12-2 is a pseudogene segment. This CDR3 region has 17 residues. The chain's CDR3 is CASRSSTNLPTNYGYTF. Written as DNA, the CDR3 is TGTGCAAGTCGTTCCTCGACAAACCTGCCAACTAACTATGGCTACACCTTC.

V gene TRBV12-5 combines with J gene TRBJ1-4; D unresolved. V lost 3 bases, J lost 4 bases, and 18 bases lay in between. This CDR3 comprises 17 residues. The V gene's germline CDR1 is LGHNT and CDR2 FRNRAP. The CDR3: CASGFVGEGGYNEKLFF. The DNA for the CDR3 is TGTGCTAGTGGTTTTGTTGGGGAAGGAGGGTATAATGAAAAACTGTTTTTT.

V usage is TRBV30 and J usage is TRBJ2-7; 7 positions match TRBD1. This CDR3 region has 14 residues. The V gene end was trimmed by 5 bases and the J gene end by 3 bases; junction bases not matched to a gene: 10. CDR1 is GTSNPN and CDR2 is SVGIG in the germline V gene (reference sequence). CDR3 nucleotides: TGTGCCTGGGGGGATCGCAGGGGGTTCTACGAGCAGTACTTC. The encoded protein is CAWGDRRGFYEQYF.

The chain is built from TRBV7-9 and TRBJ1-2, with D tentatively TRBD1 (6 bases). The V and J ends lost 3 bases and 6 bases respectively, with 17 bases between them. CDR3 length: 15 residues. Germline CDR1 and CDR2: SEHNR and FQNEAQ (reference sequence). This chain's CDR3 is CASSFPRGSANGYTF. The CDR3 DNA follows: TGTGCCAGCAGCTTTCCCAGGGGCTCGGCCAATGGCTACACCTTC.

The J gene is TRBJ1-2, the V gene TRBV9; 7 positions match TRBD1. J lost 4 bases, V lost 3 bases, and 12 bases had no gene match. CDR3 size: 16 residues. Germline loops: CDR1 SGDLS, CDR2 YYNGEE. In DNA, the CDR3 is TGTGCCAGCAGCGAACAACAGGGGCCCTATCCCTATGGCTACACCTTC. Residues: CASSEQQGPYPYGYTF.

The rearrangement links TRBV4-1 to TRBJ1-2, with TRBD1 as a possible D gene (5 bases). This CDR3 is built from 15 residues. The germline V gene encodes CDR1 MGHRA and CDR2 YSYEKL. The V and J ends lost 4 bases and 4 bases respectively, with 16 bases between them. The CDR3 here is CASSLLARGFYGYTF. The CDR3 DNA follows: TGCGCCAGCAGCCTTTTAGCAAGGGGATTCTATGGCTACACCTTC.

The rearrangement links TRBV24-1 to TRBJ2-3; 8 positions match TRBD1. The CDR3 covers 14 residues. J was trimmed by 5 bases and V by 9 bases; bases with no gene match: 9. Per germline, CDR1 KGHDR and CDR2 SFDVKD. The CDR3 DNA sequence: TGTGCCACCGGATCAACGACAGGGGTAGATACGCAGTATTTT. Residues: CATGSTTGVDTQYF.

The V and J genes are TRBV9 and TRBJ1-3, with TRBD1 identical over 9 bases. The junction had 3 bases not matched to a gene; V was cut back by 1 base and J by 1 base. The germline V gene has CDR1 SGDLS and CDR2 YYNGEE. The CDR3 is 16 amino acids. The CDR3 loop reads CASSVWTGESGNTIYF. The CDR3 region has the DNA TGTGCCAGCAGCGTATGGACAGGGGAGTCTGGAAACACCATATATTTT.

The chain couples TRBV28 to TRBJ2-2; 8 bases line up with TRBD1. V lost 5 bases and J lost 5; bases outside the gene matches: 7. Germline lookup yields CDR1 MDHEN and CDR2 SYDVKM. This CDR3 spans 15 amino acids. The CDR3 spells CASSRDRLATGELFF. The CDR3 DNA sequence: TGTGCCAGCAGTCGGGACAGGTTGGCAACCGGGGAGCTGTTTTTT.

This chain links TRBV5-6 with TRBJ1-2; D gene ambiguous. Germline V gene lookup returns CDR1 SGHDT and CDR2 YYEEEE. Deletions cut 2 bases from V and 0 bases from J, with 5 bases between. The CDR3 extends over 13 amino acids. Here the CDR3 reads CASSFTANYGYTF. Here the CDR3 DNA reads TGTGCCAGCAGCTTTACGGCTAACTATGGCTACACCTTC.

This chain joins TRBV30 and TRBJ1-2; TRBD1 might be the D (5 bases). This CDR3 contains 14 residues. Germline values: CDR1 GTSNPN, CDR2 SVGIG (reference sequence). The V end was cut by 3 bases, the J end by 1 base, with 12 bases between. CDR3 in amino acids: CAWRRDSLNYGYTF. The CDR3 DNA is TGTGCCTGGAGACGCGACAGTCTTAACTATGGCTACACCTTC. The whole variable domain, remainder taken from reference TRBV30 and TRBJ1-2, is SQTIHQWPATLVQPVGSPLSLECTVEGTSNPNLYWYRQAAGRGLQLLFYSVGIGQISSEVPQNLSASRPQDRQFILSSKKLLLSDSGFYLCAWRRDSLNYGYTFGSGTRLTVV.

The J gene is TRBJ1-2, the V gene TRBV7-8, with 7 bases matching TRBD1. The CDR3 has 14 residues. The V gene end was trimmed by 1 base and the J gene end by 5 bases; junction bases not matched to a gene: 4. Germline V gene sequence: CDR1 SGHVS, CDR2 FQNEAQ. CDR3 residues: CASSLGDREYGYTF. In nucleotides, the CDR3 is TGTGCCAGCAGCTTAGGCGACAGGGAGTATGGCTACACCTTC.

The chain carries TRBV5-1 and TRBJ2-6, with TRBD2 as a possible D gene (5 bases). Germline CDR1 and CDR2: SGHRS and YFSETQ. There are 19 residues in the CDR3. The ends were cut back, 0 bases at V and 2 bases at J, with 18 bases in the middle. The CDR3 spells CASSLEVLRGATGANVLTF. The CDR3 DNA is TGCGCCAGCAGCTTGGAAGTTTTACGGGGTGCTACTGGGGCCAACGTCCTGACTTTC.

This sequence joins TRBV28 and TRBJ2-5; the D gene is possibly TRBD2 (6 bases). The CDR3 is 15 residues long. Deletions cut 5 bases from V and 2 bases from J, with 15 bases between. Germline V lookup: CDR1 MDHEN, CDR2 SYDVKM. CDR3 nucleotides: TGTGCCAGCAGTAACCACGGACTACAACAAGAGACCCAGTACTTC. This gives the protein CASSNHGLQQETQYF.

This chain's CDR3 is CASSSPEGALNYNSPLHF. The CDR3 nucleotides read TGTGCCAGCAGTTCCCCCGAGGGAGCCCTAAACTATAATTCACCCCTCCACTTT. The chain uses TRBV28 and TRBJ1-6; unclear D gene. V lost 4 bases and J 3 bases, leaving 19 bases between the germline ends. The germline gives CDR1 MDHEN, CDR2 SYDVKM. This CDR3 contains 18 residues.

The rearrangement links TRBV15 to TRBJ2-1; 7 bases align to TRBD1. Trimming cost V 4 bases and J 7 bases; bases outside gene matches: 7. The CDR3 extends over 14 amino acids. Germline loops: CDR1 LNHNV, CDR2 YYDKDF (reference sequence). CDR3 in DNA: TGTGCCACCAGCATCCCGGGACAGAGTAATGAGCAGTTCTTC. It is translated as CATSIPGQSNEQFF.

J is TRBJ2-7 and V is TRBV2; perhaps TRBD2 as D (5 bases). The CDR3 totals 13 residues. CDR1 and CDR2 (germline): SNHLY, FYNNEI. Trimming removed 5 bases at V and 0 bases at J, with 8 bases between. The chain's CDR3 is CASSPRDSYEQYF. For the CDR3, the DNA is TGTGCCAGCAGTCCCCGGGACTCCTACGAGCAGTACTTC.

This chain links TRBV28 with TRBJ1-2, with a weak D call TRBD1 (6 bases). The germline V and J ends were trimmed by 6 bases and 0 bases, with 23 bases remaining between them. The CDR3 covers 18 residues. Germline-derived CDR1 and CDR2 are MDHEN and SYDVKM. CDR3 in amino acids: CASSSSGQRDWANYGYTF. The CDR3 DNA reads TGTGCCAGCAGCTCTAGCGGACAGCGAGACTGGGCTAACTATGGCTACACCTTC.

Here the CDR3 DNA reads TGTGCCAGCAAACTCCTCCTTGGGGAGCTGTTTTTT. Amino acid sequence: CASKLLLGELFF. This chain connects TRBV12-3 or TRBV12-4 to TRBJ2-2; D unresolved. Trimming took off 7 bases at V and 8 bases at J, with 11 bases between the two ends. The CDR3 covers 12 residues.

The gene calls are TRBV9 and TRBJ1-1, with 8 bases aligning to TRBD1. After removal of 0 bases from V and 5 bases from J, the junction contained 6 bases not matched to a gene. This CDR3 is built from 15 residues. The germline V gene encodes CDR1 SGDLS and CDR2 YYNGEE. The CDR3 sequence: CASSVDGHRGTEAFF. The CDR3 nucleotides read TGTGCCAGCAGCGTAGACGGACACAGGGGGACTGAAGCTTTCTTT.

This clone occurred a few times. The genes are TRBV10-3 and TRBJ2-2, with 7 bases matching TRBD1. The CDR3 contains 13 residues. The J segment lost 6 bases and the V segment lost 6 bases, leaving 4 bases of the junction unmatched. In germline, CDR1 is ENHRY, CDR2 SYGVKD. This CDR3 reads CAISPTGAGELFF. In DNA form, the CDR3 reads TGTGCCATCAGCCCCACAGGGGCCGGGGAGCTGTTTTTT.

The gene calls are TRBV7-9 and TRBJ1-5; D unresolved. The V gene's germline CDR1 is SEHNR and CDR2 FQNEAQ (reference sequence). The CDR3 length is 12 residues. The V gene lost 5 bases and the J gene lost 9 bases, with 11 bases spanning the gap. This CDR3 is CASSPYEGPQHF. The CDR3 nucleotides read TGTGCCAGCAGCCCGTATGAGGGGCCCCAGCATTTT. Based on the CDR3 plus reference TRBV7-9 and TRBJ1-5, the full variable domain is DTGVSQNPRHKITKRGQNVTFRCDPISEHNRLYWYRQTLGQGPEFLTYFQNEAQLEKSRLLSDRFSAERPKGSFSTLEIQRTEQGDSAMYLCASSPYEGPQHFGDGTRLSIL.

The chain couples TRBV7-8 to TRBJ2-3; TRBD2 agrees at 10 bases. V dropped 2 bases and J dropped 1; count of bases not matched to a gene: 3. The length of the CDR3 is 16 residues. Germline CDR1 reads SGHVS; CDR2 reads FQNEAQ. The CDR3 DNA follows: TGTGCCAGCAGCTTACCCCTAGCGGGGGGCACAGATACGCAGTATTTT. It codes for CASSLPLAGGTDTQYF.

V and J are TRBV20-1 and TRBJ2-7; possibly TRBD1 for D (5 bases). The V end was cut by 5 bases, the J end by 4 bases, with 6 bases between. The CDR3 runs to 10 residues. Germline loops: CDR1 DFQATT, CDR2 SNEGSKA (reference sequence). Written as DNA, the CDR3 is TGCAGTGCTGGGGCTTACGAGCAGTACTTC. Translation gives CSAGAYEQYF.

J is TRBJ1-2 and V is TRBV30, with unresolved D. There are 15 residues in the CDR3. Germline CDR1 is GTSNPN and CDR2 is SVGIG (reference sequence). The V end was cut by 1 base, the J end by 4 bases, with 16 bases between. The DNA of the CDR3 is TGTGCCTGGAGTGAATCCGCGAGACGGAGCTATGGCTACACCTTC. Translating it yields CAWSESARRSYGYTF.

J is TRBJ1-5 and V is TRBV7-9; D not resolved. Germline V lookup: CDR1 SEHNR, CDR2 FQNEAQ (reference sequence). The CDR3 spans 13 residues. Trimming pared 3 bases from V and 9 bases from J, leaving 12 bases between. The CDR3 is CASSFGEGRPQHF. In nucleotides, the CDR3 is TGTGCCAGCAGCTTTGGAGAAGGAAGGCCCCAGCATTTT.

The chain employs TRBV15 and TRBJ1-4; 9 bases fit TRBD1. The CDR3 loop spans 17 amino acids. J was trimmed by 1 base and V by 5 bases; bases with no gene match: 8. Germline values: CDR1 LNHNV, CDR2 YYDKDF (reference sequence). In DNA form, the CDR3 reads TGTGCCACCAGCCCCCGGGACAGGGTGATAACTAATGAAAAACTGTTTTTT. It specifies CATSPRDRVITNEKLFF. Full variable domain (rest looked up from reference TRBV15 and TRBJ1-4): DAMVIQNPRYQVTQFGKPVTLSCSQTLNHNVMYWYQQKSSQAPKLLFHYYDKDFNNEADTPDNFQSRRPNTSFCFLDIRSPGLGDTAMYLCATSPRDRVITNEKLFFGSGTQLSVL.

The chain has TRBV28 and TRBJ2-5; 8 nucleotides line up with TRBD1. Trimming cost V 5 bases and J 5 bases; bases outside gene matches: 4. Germline lookup yields CDR1 MDHEN and CDR2 SYDVKM. This CDR3 has 13 residues. The CDR3: CASSPGGAETQYF. CDR3 bases: TGTGCCAGCAGTCCAGGGGGCGCGGAGACCCAGTACTTC.

The sample holds a few counts of this clone. The chain links TRBV12-5 to TRBJ2-7; D gene ambiguous. The CDR3 spans 11 residues. In germline, CDR1 is LGHNT, CDR2 FRNRAP. The germline V and J ends were trimmed by 7 bases and 0 bases, with 4 bases remaining between them. This chain's CDR3 is CASAVSYEQYF. As DNA, the CDR3 is TGTGCTAGTGCGGTCTCCTACGAGCAGTACTTC.

The CDR3 is CASREQENTEAFF. The DNA for the CDR3 is TGCGCCAGCAGGGAACAGGAGAACACTGAAGCTTTCTTT. The chain carries TRBV5-1 and TRBJ1-1; maybe TRBD1 (5 bases). Trimming took off 5 bases at V and 1 base at J, with 9 bases between the two ends. Germline lookup yields CDR1 SGHRS and CDR2 YFSETQ. The CDR3 has 13 amino acids.

J is TRBJ2-2 and V is TRBV5-4; TRBD2 aligns across 8 bases. Germline V gene lookup returns CDR1 SGHNT and CDR2 YYREEE (reference sequence). V dropped 9 bases and J dropped 0; count of bases not matched to a gene: 7. This CDR3 spans 15 amino acids. Here the CDR3 DNA reads TGTGCCATTCCTTCTAGCGGGCCGAACACCGGGGAGCTGTTTTTT. Protein sequence: CAIPSSGPNTGELFF.